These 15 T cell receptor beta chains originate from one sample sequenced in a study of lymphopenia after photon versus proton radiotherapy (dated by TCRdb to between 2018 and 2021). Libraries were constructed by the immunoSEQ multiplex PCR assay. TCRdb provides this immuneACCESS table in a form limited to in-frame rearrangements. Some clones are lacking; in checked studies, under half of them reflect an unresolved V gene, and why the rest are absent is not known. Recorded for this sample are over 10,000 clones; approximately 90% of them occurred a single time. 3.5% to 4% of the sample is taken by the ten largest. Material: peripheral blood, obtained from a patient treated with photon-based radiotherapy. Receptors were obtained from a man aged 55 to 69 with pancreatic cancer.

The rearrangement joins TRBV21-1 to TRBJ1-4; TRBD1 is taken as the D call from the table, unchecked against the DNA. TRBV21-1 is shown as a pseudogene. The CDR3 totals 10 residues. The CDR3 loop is CASPSLKLFF. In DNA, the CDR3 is TGTGCCAGCCCCAGTTTAAAACTGTTTTTT.

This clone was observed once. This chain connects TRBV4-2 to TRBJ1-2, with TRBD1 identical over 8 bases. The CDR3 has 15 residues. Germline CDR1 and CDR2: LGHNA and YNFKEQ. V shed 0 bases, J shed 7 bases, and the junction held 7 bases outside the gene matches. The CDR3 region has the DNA TGTGCCAGCAGCCAAGATATTCAGGGGGCGGGTGGCTACACCTTC. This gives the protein CASSQDIQGAGGYTF.

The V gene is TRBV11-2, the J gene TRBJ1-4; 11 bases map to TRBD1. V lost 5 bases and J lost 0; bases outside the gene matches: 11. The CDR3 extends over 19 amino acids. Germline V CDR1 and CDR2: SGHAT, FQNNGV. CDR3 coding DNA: TGTGCCAGCAGCCTAGGGTTCCCGGGACAGGGGGCAACTAATGAAAAACTGTTTTTT. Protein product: CASSLGFPGQGATNEKLFF. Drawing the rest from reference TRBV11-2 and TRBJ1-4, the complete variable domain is EAGVAQSPRYKIIEKRQSVAFWCNPISGHATLYWYQQILGQGPKLLIQFQNNGVVDDSQLPKDRFSAERLKGVDSTLKIQPAKLEDSAVYLCASSLGFPGQGATNEKLFFGSGTQLSVL.

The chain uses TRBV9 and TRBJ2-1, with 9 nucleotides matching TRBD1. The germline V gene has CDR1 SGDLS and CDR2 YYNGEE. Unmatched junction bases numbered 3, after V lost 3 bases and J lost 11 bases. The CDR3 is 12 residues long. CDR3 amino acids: CASSGTGEQQFF. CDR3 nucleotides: TGTGCCAGCAGCGGGACAGGGGAACAGCAGTTCTTC.

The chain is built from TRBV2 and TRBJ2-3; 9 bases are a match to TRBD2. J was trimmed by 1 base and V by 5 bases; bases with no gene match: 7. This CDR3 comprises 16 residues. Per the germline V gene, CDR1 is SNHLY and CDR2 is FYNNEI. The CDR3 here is CASSTLAGIGTDTQYF. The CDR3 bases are TGTGCCAGCAGTACCCTAGCGGGGATCGGCACAGATACGCAGTATTTT.

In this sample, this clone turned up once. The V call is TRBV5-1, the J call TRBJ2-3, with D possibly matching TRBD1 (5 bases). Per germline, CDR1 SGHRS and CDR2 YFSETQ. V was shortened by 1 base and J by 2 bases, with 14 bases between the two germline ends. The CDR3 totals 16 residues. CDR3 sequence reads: CASSLSVLTDTDTQYF. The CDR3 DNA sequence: TGCGCCAGCAGCTTGAGTGTTCTGACAGACACAGATACGCAGTATTTT.

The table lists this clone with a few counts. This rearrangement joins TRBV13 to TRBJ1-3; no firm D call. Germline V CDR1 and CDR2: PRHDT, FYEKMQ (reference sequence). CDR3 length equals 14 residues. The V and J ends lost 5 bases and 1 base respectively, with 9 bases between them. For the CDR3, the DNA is TGTGCCAGCAGCCCCACGGAGTCTGGAAACACCATATATTTT. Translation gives CASSPTESGNTIYF.

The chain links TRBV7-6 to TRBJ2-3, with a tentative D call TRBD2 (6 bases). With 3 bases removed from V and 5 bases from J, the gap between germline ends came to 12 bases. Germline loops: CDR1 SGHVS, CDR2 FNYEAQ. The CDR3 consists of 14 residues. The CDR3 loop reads CASSFLGGQDTQYF. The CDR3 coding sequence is TGTGCCAGCAGCTTCTTAGGAGGGCAAGATACGCAGTATTTT.

The CDR3 region has the DNA TGTGCCAGCAGTTTTTTAAGGAGCAGGAAGACTAATGAAAAACTGTTTTTT. This encodes CASSFLRSRKTNEKLFF. The genes are TRBV28 and TRBJ1-4, with unresolved D. CDR3 length: 17 residues. The V and J ends lost 3 bases and 2 bases respectively, with 16 bases between them. Germline V gene lookup returns CDR1 MDHEN and CDR2 SYDVKM.

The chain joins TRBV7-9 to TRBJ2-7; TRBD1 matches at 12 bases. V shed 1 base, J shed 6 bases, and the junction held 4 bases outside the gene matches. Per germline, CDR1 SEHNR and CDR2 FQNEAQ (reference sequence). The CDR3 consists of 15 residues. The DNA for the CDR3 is TGTGCCAGCAGCTTAGAGGGACAGGGGGCACCCGAGCAGTACTTC. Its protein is CASSLEGQGAPEQYF.

For the CDR3, the DNA is TGTGCCAGCAGCCCAATACCCGTTGCTGAGCAGTTCTTC. Amino acid sequence: CASSPIPVAEQFF. The chain joins TRBV9 to TRBJ2-1; D is uncertain. V lost 4 bases and J lost 9, with 14 bases in between. The CDR3 runs 13 residues. Germline lookup yields CDR1 SGDLS and CDR2 YYNGEE.

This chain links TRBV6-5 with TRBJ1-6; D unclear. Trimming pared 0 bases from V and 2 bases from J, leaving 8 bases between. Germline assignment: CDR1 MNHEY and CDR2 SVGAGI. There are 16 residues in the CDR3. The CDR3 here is CASSYSRTTYNSPLHF. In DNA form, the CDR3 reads TGTGCCAGCAGTTACTCCCGCACGACCTATAATTCACCCCTCCACTTT.

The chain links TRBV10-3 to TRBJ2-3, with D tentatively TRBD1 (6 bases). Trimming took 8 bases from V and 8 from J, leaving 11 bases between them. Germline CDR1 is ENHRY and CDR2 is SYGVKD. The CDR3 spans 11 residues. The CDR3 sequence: CAISLGGTQYF. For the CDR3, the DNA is TGTGCCATCTCCCTAGGGGGTACGCAGTATTTT.

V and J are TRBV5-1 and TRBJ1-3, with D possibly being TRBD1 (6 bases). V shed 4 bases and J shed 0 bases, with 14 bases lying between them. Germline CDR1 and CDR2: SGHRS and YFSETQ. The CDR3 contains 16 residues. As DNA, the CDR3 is TGCGCCAGCAGCGGAGGAGTGGACAGCTCTGGAAACACCATATATTTT. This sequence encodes CASSGGVDSSGNTIYF.

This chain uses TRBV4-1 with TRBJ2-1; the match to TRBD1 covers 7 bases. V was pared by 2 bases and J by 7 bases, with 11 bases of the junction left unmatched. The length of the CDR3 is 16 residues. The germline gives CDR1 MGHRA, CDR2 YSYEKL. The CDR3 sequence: CASSQSQGLPRNEQFF. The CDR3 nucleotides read TGCGCCAGCAGCCAATCACAGGGGCTCCCCAGGAATGAGCAGTTCTTC.